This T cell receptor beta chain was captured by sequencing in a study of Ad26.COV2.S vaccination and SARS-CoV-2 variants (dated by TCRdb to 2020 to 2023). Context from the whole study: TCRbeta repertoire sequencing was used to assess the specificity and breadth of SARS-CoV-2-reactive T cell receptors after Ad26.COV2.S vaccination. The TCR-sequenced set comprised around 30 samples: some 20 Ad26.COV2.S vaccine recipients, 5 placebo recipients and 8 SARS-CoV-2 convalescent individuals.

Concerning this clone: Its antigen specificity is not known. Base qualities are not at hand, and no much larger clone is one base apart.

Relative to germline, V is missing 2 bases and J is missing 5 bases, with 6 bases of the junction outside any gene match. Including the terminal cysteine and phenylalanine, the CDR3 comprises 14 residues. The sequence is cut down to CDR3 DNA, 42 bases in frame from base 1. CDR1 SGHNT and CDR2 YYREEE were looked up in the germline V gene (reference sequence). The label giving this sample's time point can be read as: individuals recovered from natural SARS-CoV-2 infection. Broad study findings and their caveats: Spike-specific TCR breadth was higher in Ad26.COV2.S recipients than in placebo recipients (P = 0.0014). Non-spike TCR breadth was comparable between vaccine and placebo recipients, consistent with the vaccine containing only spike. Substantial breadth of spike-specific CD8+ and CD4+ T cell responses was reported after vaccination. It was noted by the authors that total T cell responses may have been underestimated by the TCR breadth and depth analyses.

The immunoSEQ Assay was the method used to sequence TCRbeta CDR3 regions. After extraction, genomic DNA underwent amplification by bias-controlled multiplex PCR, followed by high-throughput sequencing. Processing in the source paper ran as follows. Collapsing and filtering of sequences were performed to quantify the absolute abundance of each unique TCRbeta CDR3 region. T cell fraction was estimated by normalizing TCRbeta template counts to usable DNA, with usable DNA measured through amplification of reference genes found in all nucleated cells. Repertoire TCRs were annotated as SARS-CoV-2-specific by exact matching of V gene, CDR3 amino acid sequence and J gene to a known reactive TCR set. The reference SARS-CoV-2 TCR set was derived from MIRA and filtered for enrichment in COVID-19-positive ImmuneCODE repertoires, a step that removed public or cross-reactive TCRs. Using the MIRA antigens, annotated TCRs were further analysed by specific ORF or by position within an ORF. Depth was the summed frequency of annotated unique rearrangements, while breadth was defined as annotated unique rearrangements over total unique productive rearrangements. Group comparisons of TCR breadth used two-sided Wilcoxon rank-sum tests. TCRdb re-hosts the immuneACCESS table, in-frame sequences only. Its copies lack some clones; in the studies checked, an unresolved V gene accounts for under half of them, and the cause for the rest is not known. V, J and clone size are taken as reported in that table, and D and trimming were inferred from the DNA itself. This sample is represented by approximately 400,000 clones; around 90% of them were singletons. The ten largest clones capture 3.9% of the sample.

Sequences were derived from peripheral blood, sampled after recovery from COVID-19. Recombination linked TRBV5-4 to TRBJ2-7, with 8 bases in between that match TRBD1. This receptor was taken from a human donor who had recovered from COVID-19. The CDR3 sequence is CASSFQGASNEQYF. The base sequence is TGTGCCAGCAGCTTCCAGGGGGCTTCAAACGAGCAGTACTTC.